The 18 T cell receptor beta chains in this list originate from one sample, sequenced in a study of blood T cell repertoires in COVID-19. Profiling relied on immunoSEQ multiplex PCR, and the TCRdb table lists in-frame clones only, not all of them. The repertoire holds fewer than 35,000 clones, with around 84% as singletons. Material: peripheral blood. These receptors all come from a human donor in a cohort sampled during active COVID-19.

The J gene is TRBJ2-1, the V gene TRBV11-2, with a weak D call TRBD1 (5 bases). From germline, CDR1 is SGHAT and CDR2 FQNNGV. V was pared by 0 bases and J by 8 bases, with 11 bases between. The CDR3 length is 14 residues. In DNA, the CDR3 is TGTGCCAGCAGCTTAGAGCTCAGGGCCCATGAGCAGTTCTTC. The encoded protein is CASSLELRAHEQFF.

The chain employs TRBV27 and TRBJ2-6, with a tentative D call TRBD1 (5 bases). The V and J ends lost 6 bases and 4 bases respectively, with 10 bases between them. CDR1 MNHEY and CDR2 SMNVEV come from the germline V gene (reference sequence). The CDR3 spans 14 residues. The CDR3 sequence: CASSPGYGANVLTF. CDR3 nucleotide sequence: TGTGCCAGCAGCCCAGGGTACGGGGCCAACGTCCTGACTTTC.

This chain links TRBV19 with TRBJ1-5; 8 bases line up with TRBD1. CDR3 length: 15 amino acids. Trimming took 3 bases from V and 4 from J; bases not matched to a gene: 5. Germline CDR1 is LNHDA and CDR2 is SQIVND (reference sequence). The CDR3 sequence: CASSIFGTGNQPQHF. CDR3 in DNA: TGTGCCAGTAGTATTTTTGGGACAGGTAATCAGCCCCAGCATTTT.

The rearrangement uses TRBV3-1 (or the pseudogene TRBV3-2) and TRBJ2-2, with a tentative D call TRBD1 (6 bases). Germline-derived CDR1 and CDR2 are LGHDT and YNNKEL (reference sequence). V was cut by 6 bases and J by 4 bases, with 9 bases left in between. The CDR3 covers 13 residues. CDR3 nucleotides: TGTGCCAGCAGTCGCAGGGGCACCGGGGAGCTGTTTTTT. Amino acid sequence: CASSRRGTGELFF.

The V call is TRBV7-2, the J call TRBJ1-2, with D possibly TRBD1 on 5 matching bases. Germline V gene lookup returns CDR1 SGHTA and CDR2 FQGNSA. Trimming shortened V by 5 bases and J by 5 bases, and 18 bases separated the two germline ends. This CDR3 has 15 residues. The CDR3 nucleotides are TGTGCCAGCAGCGAGTGGGTGACGGGGGGGTATGGCTACACCTTC. Amino acids: CASSEWVTGGYGYTF.

This chain connects TRBV7-3 to TRBJ2-1; D is perhaps TRBD2 (6 bases). The CDR3 spans 17 residues. Between the trimmed V and J ends, which lost 5 bases and 1 base, there was a span of 18 bases. Germline CDR1 SGHTA, CDR2 FQGTGA. CDR3 in DNA: TGTGCCAGCAGCCAATCTCAAGTAAGCGGGTCCTACAATGAGCAGTTCTTC. This codes for CASSQSQVSGSYNEQFF.

The DNA of the CDR3 is TGTGCCAGCAGCTTAAGTGGGGCAGGATCGTTCTTC. Amino acids: CASSLSGAGSFF. The chain recombines TRBV7-9 with TRBJ2-1; the D gene is possibly TRBD1 (5 bases). The CDR3 sequence is 12 residues long. V gave up 2 bases and J gave up 15 bases, with 14 bases separating them. The germline V gene encodes CDR1 SEHNR and CDR2 FQNEAQ (reference sequence).

CDR3 sequence: CASSYTSGGELFF. The CDR3 region has the DNA TGTGCCAGCAGTTATACTAGCGGGGGGGAGCTGTTTTTT. V usage is TRBV6-5 and J usage is TRBJ2-2; 9 positions agree with TRBD2. This CDR3 has 13 amino acids. The V gene end was trimmed by 3 bases and the J gene end by 8 bases; junction bases not matched to a gene: 1. Germline-derived CDR1 and CDR2 are MNHEY and SVGAGI.

This clone was observed a single time. The chain uses TRBV7-9 and TRBJ1-6; TRBD1 matches at 7 bases. Looked up from germline, CDR1 is SEHNR and CDR2 is FQNEAQ (reference sequence). Trimming removed 8 bases from V and 0 bases from J; junction bases left unmatched: 7. This CDR3 region has 16 residues. In DNA form, the CDR3 reads TGTGCCAGCGCTGGTGCAGGGGGCTCCTATAATTCACCCCTCCACTTT. Amino acid sequence: CASAGAGGSYNSPLHF.

This clone was picked up a small number of times. The chain links TRBV5-1 to TRBJ1-2; TRBD1 matches at 7 bases. J was trimmed by 6 bases and V by 5 bases; bases with no gene match: 7. The CDR3 extends over 13 amino acids. Looked up from germline, CDR1 is SGHRS and CDR2 is YFSETQ. The CDR3 region has the DNA TGCGCCAGCAGTCGCGGACAGGCGGATGGCTACACCTTC. Translation gives CASSRGQADGYTF.

V usage is TRBV18 and J usage is TRBJ1-2, with D perhaps TRBD1 (5 bases). The germline CDR1 and CDR2 sequences are KGHSH and LQKENI. V was trimmed by 5 bases and J by 8 bases, leaving 18 bases between them. The CDR3 runs 14 residues. The CDR3 sequence is CASSSMQGSEGYTF. For the CDR3, the DNA is TGTGCCAGCTCATCAATGCAGGGTTCTGAGGGCTACACCTTC.

This chain connects TRBV27 to TRBJ2-7, with 10 bases aligning to TRBD2. J lost 10 bases, V lost 7 bases, and 10 bases had no gene match. This CDR3 is 13 amino acids long. Germline assignment: CDR1 MNHEY and CDR2 SMNVEV (reference sequence). The CDR3 nucleotides read TGTGCCAGCACAACAGCGGGGGGGCCCGTACAGTACTTC. Amino acid sequence: CASTTAGGPVQYF.

This clone was seen a handful of times. The chain links TRBV3-1 (or the pseudogene TRBV3-2) to TRBJ2-7; TRBD1 agrees at 9 bases. Germline CDR1 is LGHDT and CDR2 is YNNKEL (reference sequence). The J segment lost 6 bases and the V segment lost 3 bases, leaving 6 bases of the junction unmatched. This CDR3 has 14 amino acids. CDR3 DNA sequence: TGTGCCAGCAGCCACCGGGACAGGGCCGGCGAGCAGTACTTC. Translation: CASSHRDRAGEQYF.

This chain joins TRBV4-2 and TRBJ2-7, with D unresolved. Trimming stripped 0 bases from V and 0 bases from J, with 6 bases between. Germline V lookup: CDR1 LGHNA, CDR2 YNFKEQ. The CDR3 contains 14 residues. CDR3 coding DNA: TGTGCCAGCAGCCAAGAAAGGAGCTCCTACGAGCAGTACTTC. The encoded protein is CASSQERSSYEQYF.

For this clone: The junction departs from germline at one end; a sequencing error may be responsible. The chain couples TRBV3-1 (or the pseudogene TRBV3-2) to TRBJ2-2; TRBD2 matches at 10 bases. Germline V gives CDR1 LGHDT, CDR2 YNNKEL (reference sequence). This CDR3 has 17 amino acids. This CDR3 is CASSRLTSGANPGELFF. The CDR3 region has the DNA TGTGCCAGCAGCCGTCTTACTAGCGGGGCGAACCCCGGGGAGCTGTTTTTT.

The gene calls are TRBV9 and TRBJ1-2; no reliable D call. CDR1 is SGDLS, CDR2 YYNGEE, per germline. The V end lost 3 bases, the J end lost 3 bases, and 18 bases lay between the germline ends. This CDR3 has 16 residues. The chain's CDR3 is CASSDVESGTDYGYTF. In DNA, the CDR3 is TGTGCCAGCAGCGATGTGGAATCAGGCACCGACTATGGCTACACCTTC.

The V call is TRBV5-1, the J call TRBJ2-7, with TRBD1 matching over 9 bases. The germline V gene has CDR1 SGHRS and CDR2 YFSETQ. After removal of 4 bases from V and 2 bases from J, the junction contained 10 bases not matched to a gene. This CDR3 comprises 16 residues. The CDR3 DNA sequence: TGCGCCAGCAGCCCCGTCCCGGGACAGGGAACCTACGAGCAGTACTTC. It codes for CASSPVPGQGTYEQYF. Full variable domain (missing parts from reference TRBV5-1 and TRBJ2-7): KAGVTQTPRYLIKTRGQQVTLSCSPISGHRSVSWYQQTPGQGLQFLFEYFSETQRNKGNFPGRFSGRQFSNSRSEMNVSTLELGDSALYLCASSPVPGQGTYEQYFGPGTRLTVT.

The chain combines TRBV6-5 with TRBJ1-1; the match to TRBD1 covers 11 bases. The CDR3 sequence is 14 residues long. Trimming cost V 9 bases and J 3 bases; bases outside gene matches: 6. Germline CDR1 MNHEY, CDR2 SVGAGI. The CDR3 DNA sequence: TGTGCCAGTTGGGACAGGGGGTTTTACACTGAAGCTTTCTTT. Amino acid sequence: CASWDRGFYTEAFF.